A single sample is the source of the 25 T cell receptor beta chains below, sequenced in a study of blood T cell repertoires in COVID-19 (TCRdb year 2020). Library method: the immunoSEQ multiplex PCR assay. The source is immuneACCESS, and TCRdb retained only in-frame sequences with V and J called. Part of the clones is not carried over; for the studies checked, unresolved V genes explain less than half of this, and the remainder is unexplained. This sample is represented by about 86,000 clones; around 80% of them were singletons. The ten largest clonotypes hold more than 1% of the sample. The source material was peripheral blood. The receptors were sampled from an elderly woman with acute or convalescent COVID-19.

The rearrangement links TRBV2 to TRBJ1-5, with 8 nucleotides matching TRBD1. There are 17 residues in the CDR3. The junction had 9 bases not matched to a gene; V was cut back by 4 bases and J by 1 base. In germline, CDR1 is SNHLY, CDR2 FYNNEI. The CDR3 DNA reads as TGTGCCAGCAGTGCGAACCCAGGGGGCGCAAGCAATCAGCCCCAGCATTTT. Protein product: CASSANPGGASNQPQHF.

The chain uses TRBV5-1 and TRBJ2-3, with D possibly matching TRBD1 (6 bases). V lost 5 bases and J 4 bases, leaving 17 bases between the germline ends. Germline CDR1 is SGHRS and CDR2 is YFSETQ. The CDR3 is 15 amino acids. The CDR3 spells CASRLQGMSADTQYF. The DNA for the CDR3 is TGCGCCAGCAGATTACAGGGTATGAGCGCAGATACGCAGTATTTT.

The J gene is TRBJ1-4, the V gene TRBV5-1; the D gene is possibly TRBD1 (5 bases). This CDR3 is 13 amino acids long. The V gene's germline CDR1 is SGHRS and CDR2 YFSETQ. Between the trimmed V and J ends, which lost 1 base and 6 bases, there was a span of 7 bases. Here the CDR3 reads CASSLTGDEKLFF. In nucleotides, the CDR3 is TGCGCCAGCAGCTTGACAGGAGATGAAAAACTGTTTTTT.

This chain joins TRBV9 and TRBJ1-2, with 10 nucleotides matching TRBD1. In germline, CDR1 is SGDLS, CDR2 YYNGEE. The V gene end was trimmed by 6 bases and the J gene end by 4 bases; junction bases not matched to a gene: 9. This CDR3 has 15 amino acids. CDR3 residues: CASTESDRGAYGYTF. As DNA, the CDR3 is TGTGCCAGCACCGAGTCGGACAGGGGGGCCTATGGCTACACCTTC.

The CDR3 nucleotides read TGCGCCAGCAGTGAGGGCGGCGGAGCCTACGAGCAGTACTTC. Protein sequence: CASSEGGGAYEQYF. This chain uses TRBV10-2 with TRBJ2-7, with D unresolved. CDR1 is WSHSY, CDR2 SAAADI, per germline. The CDR3 is 14 amino acids. With 2 bases removed from V and 2 bases from J, the gap between germline ends came to 10 bases.

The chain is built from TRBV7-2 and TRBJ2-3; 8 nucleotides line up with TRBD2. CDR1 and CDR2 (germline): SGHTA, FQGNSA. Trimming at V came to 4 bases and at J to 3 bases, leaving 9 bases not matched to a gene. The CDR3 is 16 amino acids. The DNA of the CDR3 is TGTGCCAGCAGCTCCCCCGGGACTAGTTTAACAGATACGCAGTATTTT. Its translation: CASSSPGTSLTDTQYF.

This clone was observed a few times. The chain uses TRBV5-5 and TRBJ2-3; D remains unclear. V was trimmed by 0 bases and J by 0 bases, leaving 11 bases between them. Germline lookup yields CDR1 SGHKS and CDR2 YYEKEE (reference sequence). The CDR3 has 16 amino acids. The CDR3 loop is CASSLAGWASTDTQYF. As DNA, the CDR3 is TGTGCCAGCAGCTTGGCCGGTTGGGCTAGCACAGATACGCAGTATTTT.

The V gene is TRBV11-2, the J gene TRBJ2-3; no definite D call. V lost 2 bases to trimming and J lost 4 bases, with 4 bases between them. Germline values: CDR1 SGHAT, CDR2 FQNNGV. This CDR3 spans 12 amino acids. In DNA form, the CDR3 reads TGTGCCAGCAGCTTATACTCAGATACGCAGTATTTT. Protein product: CASSLYSDTQYF.

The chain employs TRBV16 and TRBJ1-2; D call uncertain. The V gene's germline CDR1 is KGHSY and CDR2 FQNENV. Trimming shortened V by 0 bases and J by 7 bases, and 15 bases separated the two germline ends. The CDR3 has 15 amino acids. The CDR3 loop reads CASSQSHRLEAGYTF. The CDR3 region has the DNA TGTGCCAGCAGCCAATCACACCGTCTTGAGGCTGGCTACACCTTC.

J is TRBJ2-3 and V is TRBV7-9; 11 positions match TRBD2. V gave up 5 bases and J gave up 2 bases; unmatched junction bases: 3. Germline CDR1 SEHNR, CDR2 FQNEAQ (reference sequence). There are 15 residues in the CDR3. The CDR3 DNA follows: TGTGCCAGCAGCGTGACTAGCGGGATCACAGATACGCAGTATTTT. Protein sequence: CASSVTSGITDTQYF.

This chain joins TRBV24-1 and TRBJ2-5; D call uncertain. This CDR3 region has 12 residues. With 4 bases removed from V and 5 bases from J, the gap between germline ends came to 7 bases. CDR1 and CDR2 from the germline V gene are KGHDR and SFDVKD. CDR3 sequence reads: CATSDHEETQYF. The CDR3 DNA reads TGTGCCACCAGTGACCACGAGGAGACCCAGTACTTC.

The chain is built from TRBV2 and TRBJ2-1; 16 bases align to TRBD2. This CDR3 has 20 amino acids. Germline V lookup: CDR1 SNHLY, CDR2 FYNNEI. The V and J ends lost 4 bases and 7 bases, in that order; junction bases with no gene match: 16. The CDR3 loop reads CASSGDAGTSGRALGNEQFF. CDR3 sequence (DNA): TGTGCCAGCAGTGGCGATGCCGGGACTAGCGGGAGGGCCTTAGGGAATGAGCAGTTCTTC.

The DNA of the CDR3 is TGCGCCAGCAGCCAAGAGCGGGCCAGCTCCTACGAGCAGTACTTC. Translated, it gives CASSQERASSYEQYF. The chain links TRBV4-1 to TRBJ2-7, with D perhaps TRBD2 (5 bases). This CDR3 contains 15 residues. Between the trimmed V and J ends, which lost 0 bases and 0 bases, there was a span of 9 bases. Germline V gives CDR1 MGHRA, CDR2 YSYEKL.

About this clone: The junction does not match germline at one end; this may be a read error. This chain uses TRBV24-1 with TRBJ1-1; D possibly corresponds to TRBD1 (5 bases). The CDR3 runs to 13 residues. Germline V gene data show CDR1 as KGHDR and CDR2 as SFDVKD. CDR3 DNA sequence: TGTGCCACCAGTGATCCAGGGAACGCTGAAGCTTTCTTT. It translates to CATSDPGNAEAFF.

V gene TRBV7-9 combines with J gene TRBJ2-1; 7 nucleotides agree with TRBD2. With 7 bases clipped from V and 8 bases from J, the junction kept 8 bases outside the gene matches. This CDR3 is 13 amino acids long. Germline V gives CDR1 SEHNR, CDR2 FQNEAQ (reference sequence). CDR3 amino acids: CASTPMGGDEQFF. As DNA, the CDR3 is TGTGCCAGCACCCCGATGGGGGGGGATGAGCAGTTCTTC.

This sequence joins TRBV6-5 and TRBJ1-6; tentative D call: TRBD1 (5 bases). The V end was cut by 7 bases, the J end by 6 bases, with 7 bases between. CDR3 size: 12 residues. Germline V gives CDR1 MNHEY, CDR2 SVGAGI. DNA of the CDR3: TGTGCCAGCACCAGGGCTAATTCACCCCTCCACTTT. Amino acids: CASTRANSPLHF.

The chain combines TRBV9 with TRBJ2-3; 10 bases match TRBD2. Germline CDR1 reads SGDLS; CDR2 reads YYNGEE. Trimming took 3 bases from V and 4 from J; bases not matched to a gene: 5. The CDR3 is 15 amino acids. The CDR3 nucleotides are TGTGCCAGCAGCGCCAGCGGGGGGGCGCCAGATACGCAGTATTTT. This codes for CASSASGGAPDTQYF.

The CDR3 nucleotides read TGTGCCAGCAGTCTACTAGCGGGCAATGAGCAGTTCTTC. Protein sequence: CASSLLAGNEQFF. The chain is built from TRBV28 and TRBJ2-1; 9 positions agree with TRBD2. Germline lookup yields CDR1 MDHEN and CDR2 SYDVKM. Unmatched junction bases numbered 2, after V lost 5 bases and J lost 6 bases. The CDR3 length is 13 residues. Filled out from reference TRBV28 and TRBJ2-1, the complete variable domain reads DVKVTQSSRYLVKRTGEKVFLECVQDMDHENMFWYRQDPGLGLRLIYFSYDVKMKEKGDIPEGYSVSREKKERFSLILESASTNQTSMYLCASSLLAGNEQFFGPGTRLTVL.

CDR3 residues: CASSAQWSGGRLEQYF. The CDR3 DNA follows: TGTGCCAGCAGTGCGCAGTGGAGCGGGGGACGGCTCGAGCAGTACTTC. The rearrangement links TRBV2 to TRBJ2-7; 8 bases are a match to TRBD2. There are 16 residues in the CDR3. Trimming cost V 4 bases and J 6 bases; bases outside gene matches: 14. Germline CDR1 SNHLY, CDR2 FYNNEI.

CDR3 residues: CASSSGGDEQYF. The CDR3 DNA reads as TGCGCCAGCAGCTCCGGCGGGGACGAGCAGTACTTC. V is TRBV10-2 and J is TRBJ2-7; D may be TRBD2 (6 bases). The ends were cut back, 6 bases at V and 5 bases at J, with 11 bases in the middle. The germline CDR1 and CDR2 sequences are WSHSY and SAAADI. CDR3 size: 12 residues.

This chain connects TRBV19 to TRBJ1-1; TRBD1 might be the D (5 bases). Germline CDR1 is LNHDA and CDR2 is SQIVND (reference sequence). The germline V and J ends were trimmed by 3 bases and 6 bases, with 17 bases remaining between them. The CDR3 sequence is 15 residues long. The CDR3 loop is CASSIGLRWGAEAFF. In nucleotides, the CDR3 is TGTGCCAGTAGTATTGGGCTTCGATGGGGCGCTGAAGCTTTCTTT.

The CDR3 is CASSRVTAEGNTEAFF. The CDR3 DNA is TGTGCCAGCAGCCGAGTCACAGCCGAGGGGAACACTGAAGCTTTCTTT. The rearrangement uses TRBV4-2 and TRBJ1-1; D gene uncertain. The CDR3 sequence is 16 residues long. The V end was cut by 4 bases, the J end by 1 base, with 16 bases between. Germline loops: CDR1 LGHNA, CDR2 YNFKEQ.

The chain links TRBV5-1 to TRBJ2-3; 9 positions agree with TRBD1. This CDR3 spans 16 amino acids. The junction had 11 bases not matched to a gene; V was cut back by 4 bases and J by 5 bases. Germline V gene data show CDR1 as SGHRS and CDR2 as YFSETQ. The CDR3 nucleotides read TGCGCCAGCAGCGGAGGGACAGGGCCCTCCGGAGATACGCAGTATTTT. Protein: CASSGGTGPSGDTQYF.

The CDR3 DNA follows: TGCAGCGTTGCGGGGACAGCTCAAGAGACCCAGTACTTC. It specifies CSVAGTAQETQYF. The chain employs TRBV29-1 and TRBJ2-5, with TRBD1 matching 7 bases. The CDR3 loop spans 13 amino acids. Germline lookup yields CDR1 SQVTM and CDR2 ANQGSEA. The J segment lost 2 bases and the V segment lost 4 bases, leaving 4 bases of the junction unmatched. The full variable domain, its missing parts supplied by reference TRBV29-1 and TRBJ2-5, is SAVISQKPSRDICQRGTSLTIQCQVDSQVTMMFWYRQQPGQSLTLIATANQGSEATYESGFVIDKFPISRPNLTFSTLTVSNMSPEDSSIYLCSVAGTAQETQYFGPGTRLLVL.

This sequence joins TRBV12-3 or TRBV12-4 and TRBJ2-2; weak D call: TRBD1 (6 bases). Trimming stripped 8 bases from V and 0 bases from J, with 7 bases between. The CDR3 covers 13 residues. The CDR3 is CASGQPNTGELFF. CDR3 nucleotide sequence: TGTGCCAGCGGACAGCCGAACACCGGGGAGCTGTTTTTT.